This entry lists 9 T cell receptor beta chains sequenced from one sample in a study of shared clonotypes between healthy human individuals. Naive-designated CD8 cells lacked CD45RO, were positively enriched for CCR7, and omitted terminally differentiated effector memory CD45RA+ cells. Sequencing used immunoSEQ multiplex PCR; TCRdb keeps in-frame clones, though not all of them. This table holds 1.5 million to 2.5 million clones, about 95% found once. The sequenced sample was naive CD8+ T cells sorted from blood. The receptors shown here come from a man in his late teens or twenties in good health.

This sequence joins TRBV9 and TRBJ2-7, with unresolved D. V was clipped by 2 bases and J by 1 base, with 13 bases between them. The V gene's germline CDR1 is SGDLS and CDR2 YYNGEE. The CDR3 totals 15 residues. This CDR3 is CASSVGSLPSYEQYF. CDR3 nucleotide sequence: TGTGCCAGCAGCGTTGGGTCACTGCCTTCCTACGAGCAGTACTTC. Based on the CDR3 plus reference TRBV9 and TRBJ2-7, the full variable domain is DSGVTQTPKHLITATGQRVTLRCSPRSGDLSVYWYQQSLDQGLQFLIQYYNGEERAKGNILERFSAQQFPDLHSELNLSSLELGDSALYFCASSVGSLPSYEQYFGPGTRLTVT.

This clone was seen just once. The V gene is TRBV19, the J gene TRBJ2-7; unclear D gene. This CDR3 comprises 14 residues. The germline V gene encodes CDR1 LNHDA and CDR2 SQIVND (reference sequence). V was clipped by 3 bases and J by 1 base, with 10 bases between them. This CDR3 reads CASSMYTESYEQYF. For the CDR3, the DNA is TGTGCCAGTAGTATGTATACTGAATCCTACGAGCAGTACTTC.

The chain has TRBV28 and TRBJ2-4, with no clear D. In germline, CDR1 is MDHEN, CDR2 SYDVKM. The CDR3 length is 15 residues. V was clipped by 2 bases and J by 0 bases, with 8 bases between them. The CDR3 coding sequence is TGTGCCAGCAGTTTAGAACGCTTAGCCAAAAACATTCAGTACTTC. This translates into CASSLERLAKNIQYF.

The J gene is TRBJ1-2, the V gene TRBV7-8, with D possibly being TRBD1 (5 bases). Germline CDR1 is SGHVS and CDR2 is FQNEAQ. Trimming pared 1 base from V and 2 bases from J, leaving 17 bases between. The CDR3 length is 17 residues. The CDR3: CASSLGSRGGANYGYTF. CDR3 nucleotide sequence: TGTGCCAGCAGCTTAGGGTCTAGGGGAGGGGCGAACTATGGCTACACCTTC.

V gene TRBV27 combines with J gene TRBJ2-7, with TRBD2 as a possible D gene (6 bases). Trimming removed 3 bases from V and 2 bases from J, with 11 bases in between. CDR1 is MNHEY and CDR2 is SMNVEV in the germline V gene (reference sequence). The CDR3 extends over 14 amino acids. The CDR3 here is CASSFGGPPYEQYF. The CDR3 DNA follows: TGTGCCAGCAGTTTCGGGGGACCCCCCTACGAGCAGTACTTC.

In this sample, this clone turned up once. Other DNA sequences in the same sample also yield this CDR3. The chain carries TRBV29-1 and TRBJ2-7, with TRBD1 identical over 9 bases. V was clipped by 8 bases and J by 1 base; unmatched bases: 6. Germline V gives CDR1 SQVTM, CDR2 ANQGSEA. The CDR3 has 13 amino acids. The DNA for the CDR3 is TGCAGCTTCCGGACAGGGGAATCCTACGAGCAGTACTTC. Its protein is CSFRTGESYEQYF.

A single count supports this clone. The rearrangement uses TRBV5-1 and TRBJ2-5, with 7 positions matching TRBD2. This CDR3 has 18 amino acids. CDR1 is SGHRS and CDR2 is YFSETQ in the germline V gene. The V segment lost 3 bases and the J segment 2 bases; nucleotides outside the gene matches: 16. CDR3: CASSSGTKEAGRQETQYF. As DNA, the CDR3 is TGCGCCAGCAGCTCCGGGACTAAGGAAGCCGGTAGACAAGAGACCCAGTACTTC.

The chain couples TRBV19 to TRBJ2-7; the D gene could be TRBD1 or TRBD2 (6 bases each). The CDR3 runs 14 residues. CDR1 is LNHDA and CDR2 is SQIVND in the germline V gene (reference sequence). V lost 6 bases and J 5 bases, leaving 17 bases between the germline ends. CDR3 amino acids: CASSGSLGGHEQYF. The CDR3 coding sequence is TGTGCCAGTAGCGGGTCGTTGGGGGGCCACGAGCAGTACTTC.

J is TRBJ2-3 and V is TRBV27, with 8 bases aligning to TRBD2. This CDR3 region has 18 residues. J lost 4 bases, V lost 2 bases, and 14 bases had no gene match. The germline V gene has CDR1 MNHEY and CDR2 SMNVEV (reference sequence). This CDR3 is CASSLQVGEREKADTQYF. As DNA, the CDR3 is TGTGCCAGCAGTTTACAGGTCGGGGAGCGGGAGAAGGCAGATACGCAGTATTTT.